This record covers a single T cell receptor (beta chain). Its antigen is undetermined. Method: immunoSEQ multiplex PCR; TCRdb's copy keeps in-frame clones and lacks some. The sample contains approximately 20,000 clones, more than 65% of which appear only once. This entry belongs to a study of T cell clonotyping in hematopoietic cell transplantation. The study, taken as a whole, reports: Pathologically expanded recipient clonotypes increased progressively from day 30 to day 180 as diversity fell. At the given depth, recipient repertoires were over 95% de novo clonotypes.

CDR3 length equals 15 residues. The germline V gene encodes CDR1 SGHTA and CDR2 FQGNSA. Trimming at V came to 4 bases and at J to 3 bases, leaving 4 bases not matched to a gene. The sequence came from a man aged 55 to 70 in good health. Some clones in this sample may be carry-over from other donors' samples. The chain links TRBV7-2 to TRBJ2-2; TRBD1 matches 8 bases. The sequenced sample consisted of peripheral blood mononuclear cells. CDR3 coding DNA: TGTGCCAGCAGCTCGGACAGGGAATACACCGGGGAGCTGTTTTTT. Its protein product is CASSSDREYTGELFF.